The next 10 T cell receptor beta chains were all read from a single sample in a study of T cell responses to AZD1222 COVID-19 vaccine. Sequencing used immunoSEQ multiplex PCR; TCRdb keeps in-frame clones, though not all of them. The profile covers around 130,000 clones, with more than 90% appearing a single time and around 1.1% taken by the ten largest. The sequenced sample was peripheral blood, obtained 28 days after the second AZD1222 dose. These receptors all come from an adult who received the AZD1222 COVID-19 vaccine.

This sequence joins TRBV4-3 and TRBJ2-1; TRBD2 matches 13 bases. The CDR3 extends over 17 amino acids. Germline lookup yields CDR1 LGHNA and CDR2 YSLEER. The V and J ends lost 0 bases and 6 bases, in that order; junction bases with no gene match: 5. The CDR3 reads CASSQDILAGGVNEQFF. The CDR3 DNA sequence: TGCGCCAGCAGCCAAGATATACTAGCGGGGGGGGTCAATGAGCAGTTCTTC.

The V call is TRBV28, the J call TRBJ1-5; 7 nucleotides line up with TRBD1. Germline loops: CDR1 MDHEN, CDR2 SYDVKM. The CDR3 spans 15 residues. V lost 6 bases to trimming and J lost 0 bases; unmatched junction nucleotides: 5. DNA for the CDR3: TGTGCCAGCAGGGGACAGTTCCATAGCAATCAGCCCCAGCATTTT. It codes for CASRGQFHSNQPQHF.

The chain is built from TRBV10-3 and TRBJ1-4; a possible D gene is TRBD1 (6 bases). The germline gives CDR1 ENHRY, CDR2 SYGVKD. The V end was cut by 8 bases, the J end by 5 bases, with 12 bases between. The CDR3 is 13 amino acids. This CDR3 reads CAIRRGGNEKLFF. The CDR3 DNA sequence: TGTGCCATCCGAAGGGGGGGGAATGAAAAACTGTTTTTT.

The V gene is TRBV30, the J gene TRBJ2-1, with 8 bases aligning to TRBD2. This CDR3 region has 17 residues. Germline V lookup: CDR1 GTSNPN, CDR2 SVGIG (reference sequence). V lost 1 base, J lost 4 bases, and 12 bases stayed unmatched. The CDR3 sequence is CAWSGSGNPSWYNEQFF. DNA for the CDR3: TGTGCCTGGAGTGGTAGCGGGAACCCCTCGTGGTACAATGAGCAGTTCTTC.

CDR3 bases: TGTGCCAGCAGTGACCCAGGGGGCGGCTATGGCTACACCTTC. Translating it yields CASSDPGGGYGYTF. The chain carries TRBV25-1 and TRBJ1-2, with 8 bases that match TRBD1. This CDR3 contains 14 residues. Trimming cost V 3 bases and J 4 bases; bases outside gene matches: 4. The germline gives CDR1 MGHDK, CDR2 SYGVNS.

The V gene is TRBV19, the J gene TRBJ1-3, with D maybe TRBD1 (5 bases). The germline V and J ends were trimmed by 7 bases and 2 bases, with 12 bases remaining between them. The CDR3 covers 14 residues. In germline, CDR1 is LNHDA, CDR2 SQIVND (reference sequence). The DNA of the CDR3 is TGTGCCAGTAAGGAGGGGCTGACTGGAAACACCATATATTTT. It yields the protein CASKEGLTGNTIYF.

The J gene is TRBJ2-4, the V gene TRBV5-1, with D perhaps matching TRBD2 (7 bases). The CDR3 covers 14 residues. V was shortened by 7 bases and J by 8 bases, with 19 bases between the two germline ends. From germline, CDR1 is SGHRS and CDR2 YFSETQ. Written as DNA, the CDR3 is TGCGCCAGCGCTCCCGGGGGGCTGATAGACATTCAGTACTTC. Protein product: CASAPGGLIDIQYF.

The chain joins TRBV6-5 to TRBJ1-2; 10 bases line up with TRBD1. The CDR3 sequence is 14 residues long. CDR1 and CDR2 from the germline V gene are MNHEY and SVGAGI. The V and J ends lost 5 bases and 8 bases, in that order; junction bases with no gene match: 8. CDR3 in amino acids: CASSRSGTGAGYTF. CDR3 coding DNA: TGTGCCAGCAGTCGCTCCGGGACAGGGGCCGGCTACACCTTC.

The sample holds one count of this clone. This sequence joins TRBV30 and TRBJ1-2, with D tentatively TRBD1 (5 bases). The CDR3 has 14 amino acids. Trimming removed 1 base from V and 3 bases from J, with 12 bases in between. CDR1 is GTSNPN, CDR2 SVGIG, per germline (reference sequence). CDR3 loop: CAWSEVQGDYGYTF. The CDR3 DNA reads TGTGCCTGGAGTGAGGTGCAGGGTGACTATGGCTACACCTTC. Based on the CDR3 plus reference TRBV30 and TRBJ1-2, the full variable domain is SQTIHQWPATLVQPVGSPLSLECTVEGTSNPNLYWYRQAAGRGLQLLFYSVGIGQISSEVPQNLSASRPQDRQFILSSKKLLLSDSGFYLCAWSEVQGDYGYTFGSGTRLTVV.

The V and J genes are TRBV7-9 and TRBJ1-1; 9 bases are shared with TRBD1. Germline lookup yields CDR1 SEHNR and CDR2 FQNEAQ (reference sequence). The CDR3 has 14 amino acids. V shed 5 bases and J 4 bases; nucleotides not matched to a gene: 5. The CDR3 sequence is CASSQTGGSTEAFF. The CDR3 nucleotides are TGTGCCAGCAGCCAGACAGGGGGAAGCACTGAAGCTTTCTTT.